This T cell receptor beta chain derives from a study of T cell responses to AZD1222 COVID-19 vaccine. Study-wide results and caveats: It was only after the peak T cell response that any repertoires were sampled.

The V gene's germline CDR1 is LNHDA and CDR2 SQIVND (reference sequence). V shed 1 base and J 5 bases; nucleotides not matched to a gene: 7. There are 16 residues in the CDR3. A remark on this clone: Antigen unknown.

Only in-frame clones appear in the TCRdb table, and some are missing; sequencing was by immunoSEQ multiplex PCR. The data show roughly 100,000 clones, with 80% to 90% seen just once and 44% held by the top ten. Sequences were derived from peripheral blood, sampled 28 days after the second AZD1222 dose. The TCR originated in an adult who received the AZD1222 COVID-19 vaccine. This chain links TRBV19 with TRBJ2-7; 11 nucleotides line up with TRBD1. CDR3 in DNA: TGTGCCAGTAGTATAGGGACAGGGGGCAGCACCAACGAGCAGTACTTC. It yields the protein CASSIGTGGSTNEQYF.